Included here is one TCR beta chain sequence, with context. This clonotype was detected many times. Its cognate antigen has yet to be identified. The sample holds no much larger clone one base away, and base qualities are not on file. Library creation used multiplex PCR. The sequencer listed for this sample is Illumina HiSeq 2500. Following protocols modified from ARM-PCR, the researchers constructed TCRbeta libraries through three rounds of nested PCR with primers (Table S4). Before sequencing, PCR products in the 200-500 bp range were cut out of the gel and cleaned up using the QIAquick gel extraction kit. Concerning the study's data processing: Reads were cleaned using Trimmomatic, were merged into complete CDR3 sequences using FLASH, and were assigned to V(D)J germline segments using MiTCR. Clonal diversity was calculated as the inverse Simpson's index using VDJtools. Productive reads were defined as in-frame sequences without a premature stop codon. The public reads were quality trimmed at Q25 with fastp and then assembled into clones with MiXCR by TCRdb, keeping productive beta chains. Entries that share a CDR3 protein sequence are merged under the most common genes and DNA. In this record, the V and J calls reflect TCRdb's handling and not the investigators' own analysis. This sample holds some 51,000 distinct CDR3 sequences; 55% to 65% were observed only once. The ten largest account for roughly 30% of the sample.

This specimen comes from a study of tumor and adjacent non-tumor tissue in lung cancer (dated by TCRdb to 2016 to 2018). Looking at the study overall: Patients with adenocarcinoma (over 11), squamous cell carcinoma (2) and small cell lung cancer (1) were included in the cohort. Sequencing generated a total of 120 million or so productive TCRbeta reads, averaging approximately 3.8 million reads per sample. The study compared bulk TCRbeta repertoires from lung tumor tissue and matched distant non-tumor lung tissue of roughly 15 lung cancer patients. For each patient, one tumor sample and one normal lung sample were taken, giving around 31 paired specimens that underwent TCRbeta CDR3 sequencing. Among the roughly 15 patients, ages ranged from about 31 to 80 years, approximately 10 were men and 5 were women, and disease was TNM stage I to III. What the authors observed across the whole study: TCR diversity was significantly higher in younger patients, and higher tumor TCR diversity was associated with shorter overall and disease-free survival. The cohort had only around 14 patients, and the authors noted that larger samples and more detailed clinical data are needed. TCR diversity (inverse Simpson) was significantly higher in tumor than in normal lung tissue (approximately 400 vs 170, P = 0.0075, Mann-Whitney U test). The top 100 clones made up a significantly larger cumulative share of the repertoire in normal lung than in tumor tissue. Because peripheral blood was not sequenced, blood TCRbeta repertoires in the lung cancer patients of the study were not examined. Neither the sequencing platform nor unique molecular identifiers are mentioned in the methods.

RNA was isolated from bulk, unsorted tissue, and RNA quality was assessed with a NanoDrop ND-1000 and an Agilent 2100. Distant non-tumor tissue taken more than 3 cm from the tumor edge was used as the normal lung sample. All donors had newly diagnosed lung cancer, had not received prior chemotherapy, and were admitted for thoracic surgery in China between August and November 2014. Anyone who had undergone radiotherapy or chemotherapy before, or who had another cancer at the same time, was left out of the study. Pieces of surgical tissue measuring roughly 1-2.2 cm3 were kept in RNAlater solution and held at -80 degrees C until needed. Including cysteine and phenylalanine, the CDR3 has 13 amino acids. The sequence is cut down to CDR3 DNA, 39 bases in frame from base 1. V is clipped by 4 bases and J by 6 bases, and the sequence between their germline boundaries is 12 bases long. In the germline V gene, CDR1 corresponds to MNHNS and CDR2 to SASEGT.

The chain links TRBV6-1 with TRBJ1-1; confidence is insufficient to name the D gene. The specimen was distant non-tumor lung tissue. This clonotype was obtained from an older woman with non-small cell lung cancer. The nucleotide sequence reads TGTGCCAGCAGTGGAGGTCGCCAGTCTGAAGCTTTCTTT. This codes for CASSGGRQSEAFF.